One sample yielded the 8 T cell receptor beta chains listed below, sequenced in a study of monozygotic twins with inflammatory bowel disease. TCRdb re-called the 5' RACE reads and gives one entry per CDR3 protein, without DNA. The listing records 200,000 to 250,000 distinct CDR3 sequences. Source material: blood. These receptor sequences come from a human donor with ulcerative colitis or Crohn's disease, or a healthy co-twin of an affected twin (not recorded which).

The rearrangement joins TRBV7-9 to TRBJ2-7. This CDR3 is built from 14 residues. Germline loops: CDR1 SEHNR, CDR2 FQNEAQ (reference sequence). This CDR3 is CASSLSTFPYEQYF.

The chain's CDR3 is CSARRSGAVTGELFF. The rearrangement joins TRBV20-1 to TRBJ2-2; TCRdb indicates TRBD1, and absent DNA this call remains unverified. Germline CDR1 reads DFQATT; CDR2 reads SNEGSKA (reference sequence). The CDR3 is 15 residues long.

The chain recombines TRBV6-5 with TRBJ2-1; the D gene TCRdb calls, TRBD1, cannot be checked with no DNA. Germline lookup yields CDR1 MNHEY and CDR2 SVGAGI. CDR3 length: 13 residues. This chain's CDR3 is CASQTGGSNEQFF.

This chain connects TRBV20-1 to TRBJ2-1; checking the TCRdb D call of TRBD1 is not possible without DNA. Per germline, CDR1 DFQATT and CDR2 SNEGSKA (reference sequence). The CDR3 contains 14 residues. This CDR3 reads CSAQSPDRYYEQFF.

The CDR3 loop reads CASSLLGSGSTDTQYF. This chain uses TRBV7-2 with TRBJ2-3. Germline values: CDR1 SGHTA, CDR2 FQGNSA. The CDR3 runs 16 residues.

CDR3 residues: CSARVEGHGYTF. This sequence joins TRBV20-1 and TRBJ1-2; TCRdb returns TRBD1, unconfirmable since there is no DNA. The germline gives CDR1 DFQATT, CDR2 SNEGSKA (reference sequence). This CDR3 region has 12 residues.

The chain has TRBV5-1 and TRBJ1-1. Per germline, CDR1 SGHRS and CDR2 YFSETQ. CDR3 size: 13 residues. CDR3 protein: CASSGVGSTEAFF.

This chain uses TRBV7-3 with TRBJ2-3. This CDR3 spans 15 amino acids. Germline CDR1 and CDR2: SGHTA and FQGTGA. This chain's CDR3 is CASSLRVRGTDTQYF.